The clone carrying this T cell receptor beta chain has at least ten counts. Its antigen is undetermined. This record comes from a study of T-cell reconstitution after alpha-beta-depleted transplantation in children. Findings and caveats of the study: Recipient T cells and thymic progenitors that survived were the source of the high TCRbeta diversity seen at day 60 in some patients. Hyperexpanded clones declined; after one year, newly produced T cells mostly supplied diversity. Reported findings indicate that, about two months after transplant, alpha-beta T cells came from several hundred expanded clones, which were derived from non-depleted graft cells.

The CDR3 is 12 residues long. V lost 10 bases to trimming and J lost 9 bases, with 13 bases between them. Germline V lookup: CDR1 MNHNS, CDR2 SASEGT. During its preparation, the TCRbeta library received unique molecular identifiers. Each CDR3 protein gets one entry after TCRdb re-called the PCR reads with MiXCR. The sample has almost 250,000 distinct CDR3 sequences; over 20% are singletons. The clonotype originates from a girl aged 2-10 years with Fanconi anemia, due to receive a stem cell transplant. The starting material was PBMCs, obtained before TCRalphabeta/CD19-depleted stem cell transplant. The chain joins TRBV6-1 to TRBJ1-6; D is unresolved. This chain's CDR3 is CATSDIGSPLHF. In DNA, the CDR3 is TGTGCCACCTCCGATATAGGTTCACCCCTCCACTTT.